The rows below give T cell receptor beta chains drawn from one sample of a study of T cells after yellow fever vaccination. TCRdb redid the calling of the 5' RACE reads with MiXCR, one entry per CDR3 protein. The sample carries a few hundred thousand distinct CDR3 sequences, approximately 6% recorded once. Sequencing was performed on PBMCs, taken 5 days after the yellow fever booster vaccination. These receptor sequences come from a man aged 25-45 years who received the YFV17D yellow fever vaccine. Each CDR3 is given with its conserved first and last residue. A D gene is named only where the DNA matches it firmly. Clone size is stated in some rows and not others, as once, few, many or a class when expanded.

abundance	v_gene	d_gene	j_gene	CDR3nt	CDR3aa
few	TRBV28	TRBD1	TRBJ1-2	TGTGCCAGCAGTCCCATGGGACAGCGACTCCATGGCTACACCTTC	CASSPMGQRLHGYTF
many	TRBV5-1	TRBD2	TRBJ2-7	TGCGCCAGCAGCGGGGGACTAGCGGAGGTATACGAGCAGTACTTC	CASSGGLAEVYEQYF
many	TRBV20-1	NA	TRBJ2-7	TGCAGTGCTAAGAGGGGCGACTACGAGCAGTACTTC	CSAKRGDYEQYF
few	TRBV5-1	NA	TRBJ2-7	TGCGCCAGCAAAGAACCGGTCTCCTACGAGCAGTACTTC	CASKEPVSYEQYF
NA	TRBV20-1	NA	TRBJ2-7	TGCAGTGCTAGGCGGCAGACAAACTACGAGCAGTACTTC	CSARRQTNYEQYF
few	TRBV11-3	NA	TRBJ2-3	TGTGCCAGCAGCTTAGAGGCTAGCGAGACAGATACGCAGTATTTT	CASSLEASETDTQYF
few	TRBV4-2	NA	TRBJ2-7	TGTGCCAGCAGCCCCCTAGGGACCTACGAGCAGTACTTC	CASSPLGTYEQYF
many	TRBV12-3/TRBV12-4	NA	TRBJ2-4	TGTGCCAGCAGTTGGGGGCAGGGGAAAAACATTCAGTACTTC	CASSWGQGKNIQYF
NA	TRBV6-5	NA	TRBJ2-5	TGTGCCAGCAGTTACTCGAAAGCTAGCGTCTTCCAAGAGACCCAGTACTTC	CASSYSKASVFQETQYF
many	TRBV6-5	NA	TRBJ2-1	TGTGCCAGCAGTTACAGAAGCTCCTACAATGAGCAGTTCTTC	CASSYRSSYNEQFF
NA	TRBV30	TRBD1	TRBJ2-2	TGTGCCTGGAACCGGGACAGCACCGGGGAGCTGTTTTTT	CAWNRDSTGELFF
many	TRBV5-1	NA	TRBJ2-5	TGCGCCAGCAGCTTGGGGGGGTTTGAAGAGACCCAGTACTTC	CASSLGGFEETQYF
few	TRBV20-1	NA	TRBJ1-2	TGCAGTGCTCTTAGAGACATTGCCCTGTATGGCTACACCTTC	CSALRDIALYGYTF
many	TRBV7-2	TRBD2	TRBJ2-7	TGTGCCAGCAGCTTACGTAGCGGGAGTCCGAACTCCTACGAGCAGTACTTC	CASSLRSGSPNSYEQYF
many	TRBV2	TRBD2	TRBJ2-2	TGTGCCAGCACGGGACTAGCGTCGAACACCGGGGAGCTGTTTTTT	CASTGLASNTGELFF
many	TRBV7-9	NA	TRBJ1-4	TGTGCCAGCAGCTTATCAGGGTACGAAAAACTGTTTTTT	CASSLSGYEKLFF
NA	TRBV3-1	NA	TRBJ2-4	TGTGCCAGCAGCCAAGTACGAAACATTCAGTACTTC	CASSQVRNIQYF
NA	TRBV29-1	NA	TRBJ2-1	TGCAGCGTTGAGGACTCCTCTAGTCTATTGGACGAGCAGTTCTTC	CSVEDSSSLLDEQFF
few	TRBV19	TRBD1	TRBJ2-5	TGTGCCAGTACCACTTGGACAGGAGAGACCCAGTACTTC	CASTTWTGETQYF
NA	TRBV10-3	NA	TRBJ2-3	TGTGCCATCAGTGAGTTAATGGTCGAGACAGATACGCAGTATTTT	CAISELMVETDTQYF
few	TRBV6-2/TRBV6-3	TRBD2	TRBJ2-3	TGTGCCAGCAGGCAGCGGGGAAACACAGATACGCAGTATTTT	CASRQRGNTDTQYF
few	TRBV7-9	TRBD2	TRBJ2-7	TGTGCCAGCAGCTTACATAGCGGGAGTAACTACGAGCAGTACTTC	CASSLHSGSNYEQYF
few	TRBV20-1	TRBD2	TRBJ2-1	TGCAGTGCTAGAGTGGCTAGCGGGATCTCCTACAATGAGCAGTTCTTC	CSARVASGISYNEQFF
NA	TRBV5-5	NA	TRBJ2-1	TGTGCCAGCAGCTTTACTCGACACTCCTACAATGAGCAGTTCTTC	CASSFTRHSYNEQFF
few	TRBV5-4	TRBD2	TRBJ2-3	TGTGCCAGCAGCCCCCCTCCGGCGAGCGGGAGATCAGATACGCAGTATTTT	CASSPPPASGRSDTQYF